This TCR beta chain was documented in a study of blood T cell repertoires in COVID-19. CDR3 size: 16 residues. Trimming cost V 1 base and J 0 bases, with 11 bases left between them. Germline assignment: CDR1 LNHNV and CDR2 YYDKDF (reference sequence). As handled by the study authors: The authors estimated nucleated cell counts from reference gene primer amplification. TCRdb's table, derived via immunoSEQ multiplex PCR, lists solely in-frame clones and lacks some. Clone size and the V and J calls come from that table; the DNA yielded D and trimming. There are about 47,000 clones in the sample; approximately 88% occur only once, and approximately 2.5% lies in the top ten.

The J gene is TRBJ2-3, the V gene TRBV15; the D gene is possibly TRBD1 (7 bases). This clonotype was sampled from a man between 45 and 60 years old with acute or convalescent COVID-19. The sample consisted of peripheral blood. Written as DNA, the CDR3 is TGTGCCACCAGCAGAGTTCAGGGGGGAAGCACAGATACGCAGTATTTT. This gives the protein CATSRVQGGSTDTQYF.